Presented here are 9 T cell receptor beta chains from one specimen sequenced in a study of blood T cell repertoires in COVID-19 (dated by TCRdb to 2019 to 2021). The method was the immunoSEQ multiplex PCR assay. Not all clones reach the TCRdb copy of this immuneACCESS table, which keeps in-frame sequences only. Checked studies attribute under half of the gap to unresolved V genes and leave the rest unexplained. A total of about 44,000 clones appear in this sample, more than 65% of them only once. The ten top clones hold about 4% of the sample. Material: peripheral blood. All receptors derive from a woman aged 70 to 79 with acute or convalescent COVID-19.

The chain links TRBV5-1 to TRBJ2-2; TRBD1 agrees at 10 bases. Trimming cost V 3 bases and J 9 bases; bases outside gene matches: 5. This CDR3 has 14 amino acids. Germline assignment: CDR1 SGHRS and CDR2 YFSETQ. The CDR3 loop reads CASSSRDRGRELFF. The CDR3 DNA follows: TGCGCCAGCAGCTCGAGGGACAGGGGCCGGGAGCTGTTTTTT.

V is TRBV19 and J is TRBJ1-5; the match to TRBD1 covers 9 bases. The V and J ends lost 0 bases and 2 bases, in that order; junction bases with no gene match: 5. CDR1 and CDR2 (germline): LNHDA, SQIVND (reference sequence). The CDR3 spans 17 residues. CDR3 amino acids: CASSIEGTGRRNQPQHF. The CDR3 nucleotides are TGTGCCAGTAGTATAGAGGGGACAGGGAGGCGCAATCAGCCCCAGCATTTT.

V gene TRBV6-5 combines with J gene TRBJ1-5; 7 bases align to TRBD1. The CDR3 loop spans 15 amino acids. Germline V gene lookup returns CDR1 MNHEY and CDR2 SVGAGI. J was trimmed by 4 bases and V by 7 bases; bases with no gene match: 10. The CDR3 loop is CASTTKDRQNQPQHF. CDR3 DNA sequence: TGTGCCAGCACCACCAAGGACAGGCAGAATCAGCCCCAGCATTTT.

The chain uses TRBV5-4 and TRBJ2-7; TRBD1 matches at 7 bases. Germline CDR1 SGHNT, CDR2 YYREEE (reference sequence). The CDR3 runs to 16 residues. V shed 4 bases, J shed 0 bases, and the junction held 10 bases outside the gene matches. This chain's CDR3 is CASSHLSGTDSYEQYF. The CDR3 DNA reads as TGTGCCAGCAGCCACTTGTCAGGGACAGACTCCTACGAGCAGTACTTC.

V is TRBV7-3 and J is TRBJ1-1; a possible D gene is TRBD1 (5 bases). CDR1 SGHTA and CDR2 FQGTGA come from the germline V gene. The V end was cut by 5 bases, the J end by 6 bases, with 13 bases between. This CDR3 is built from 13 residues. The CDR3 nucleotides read TGTGCCAGCAGCACCAGGGAAGGCGCTGAAGCTTTCTTT. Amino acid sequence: CASSTREGAEAFF. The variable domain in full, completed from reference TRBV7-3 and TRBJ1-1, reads GAGVSQTPSNKVTEKGKYVELRCDPISGHTALYWYRQSLGQGPEFLIYFQGTGAADDSGLPNDRFFAVRPEGSVSTLKIQRTERGDSAVYLCASSTREGAEAFFGQGTRLTVV.

The CDR3 here is CASRLSGLWEKLFF. DNA of the CDR3: TGTGCCAGCAGACTATCCGGACTCTGGGAAAAACTGTTTTTT. The genes are TRBV28 and TRBJ1-4; D not resolved. The CDR3 is made up of 14 amino acids. CDR1 and CDR2 (germline): MDHEN, SYDVKM. V was cut by 6 bases and J by 8 bases, with 16 bases left in between.

The CDR3 DNA reads as TGTGCCAGCAGTTTGGACAGGGTCCCCTACAATGAGCAGTTCTTC. Translating gives CASSLDRVPYNEQFF. The chain couples TRBV6-5 to TRBJ2-1, with 8 positions matching TRBD1. The germline V gene has CDR1 MNHEY and CDR2 SVGAGI. CDR3 length equals 15 residues. V was clipped by 4 bases and J by 2 bases; unmatched bases: 4.

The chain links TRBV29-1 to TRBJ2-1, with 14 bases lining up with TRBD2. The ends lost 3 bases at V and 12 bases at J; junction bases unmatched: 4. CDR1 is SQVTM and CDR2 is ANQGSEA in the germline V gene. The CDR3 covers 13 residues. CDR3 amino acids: CSVEGLAGAVQFF. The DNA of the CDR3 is TGCAGCGTTGAGGGACTAGCGGGAGCGGTGCAGTTCTTC.

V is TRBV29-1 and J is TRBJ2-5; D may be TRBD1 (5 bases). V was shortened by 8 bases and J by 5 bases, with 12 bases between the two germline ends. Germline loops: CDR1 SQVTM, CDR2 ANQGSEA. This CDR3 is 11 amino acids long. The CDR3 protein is CSSSWGETQYF. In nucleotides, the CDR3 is TGCAGCTCCTCCTGGGGCGAGACCCAGTACTTC.